A single sample is the source of the 8 T cell receptor beta chains below, sequenced in a study of blood T cell repertoires in COVID-19. Data came from immunoSEQ multiplex PCR; TCRdb stores just in-frame clones and leaves some out. The sample carries just over 85,000 clones, 89% recorded once. The sequenced material came from peripheral blood. These receptors all stem from a man over 45 with acute or convalescent COVID-19.

This clone is classed as medium-sized. This rearrangement joins TRBV6-1 to TRBJ1-2; D not resolved. The germline V gene encodes CDR1 MNHNS and CDR2 SASEGT. Trimming left V 2 bases short and J 8 bases short, with 15 bases between. The CDR3 runs 14 residues. The DNA of the CDR3 is TGTGCCAGCAGTGAAACTGGCAGGTGGCGCGGCTACACCTTC. It specifies CASSETGRWRGYTF.

The rearrangement joins TRBV2 to TRBJ1-5; a weak D match, TRBD1 (5 bases). Germline V gene data show CDR1 as SNHLY and CDR2 as FYNNEI. CDR3 length: 13 amino acids. V gave up 10 bases and J gave up 1 base, with 11 bases separating them. CDR3 sequence: CATGGESNQPQHF. CDR3 nucleotide sequence: TGTGCCACCGGGGGGGAAAGCAATCAGCCCCAGCATTTT.

This chain joins TRBV27 and TRBJ1-6; 12 nucleotides match TRBD1. This CDR3 has 20 residues. Trimming removed 6 bases from V and 3 bases from J; junction bases left unmatched: 15. Germline CDR1 is MNHEY and CDR2 is SMNVEV (reference sequence). The CDR3 sequence: CASSRGTGGRVGRYNSPLHF. DNA for the CDR3: TGTGCCAGCAGCCGCGGGACAGGGGGCCGGGTAGGTCGCTATAATTCACCCCTCCACTTT.

This chain connects TRBV27 to TRBJ1-5, with D tentatively TRBD1 (6 bases). The CDR3 is made up of 16 amino acids. V was shortened by 8 bases and J by 0 bases, with 17 bases between the two germline ends. Germline assignment: CDR1 MNHEY and CDR2 SMNVEV (reference sequence). The CDR3 DNA reads TGTGCCAGCGACTTACAGGGTCTTTTTAGCAATCAGCCCCAGCATTTT. Amino acid sequence: CASDLQGLFSNQPQHF.

This chain connects TRBV7-2 to TRBJ2-1; 8 bases are a match to TRBD1. With V trimmed by 5 bases and J by 5 bases, 2 bases remained unmatched. The germline V gene encodes CDR1 SGHTA and CDR2 FQGNSA. The CDR3 runs 13 residues. CDR3 sequence reads: CASSRTGNNEQFF. In DNA, the CDR3 is TGTGCCAGCAGCCGGACAGGGAACAATGAGCAGTTCTTC.

The rearrangement joins TRBV28 to TRBJ1-2, with a possible D match to TRBD1 (6 bases). The CDR3 covers 14 residues. CDR1 and CDR2 from the germline V gene are MDHEN and SYDVKM. V dropped 6 bases and J dropped 7 bases, with 18 bases sitting between them. The DNA of the CDR3 is TGTGCCAGCAGGGAGGACGGAACCAGGGGTGGCTACACCTTC. Residues: CASREDGTRGGYTF.

The CDR3 protein is CASSLTSGGAPKQYF. CDR3 nucleotides: TGTGCCAGCAGCTTAACTAGCGGGGGGGCCCCTAAGCAGTATTTT. The chain uses TRBV5-4 and TRBJ2-3; 13 bases match TRBD2. The CDR3 totals 15 residues. V shed 2 bases, J shed 11 bases, and the junction held 8 bases outside the gene matches. Germline-derived CDR1 and CDR2 are SGHNT and YYREEE (reference sequence).

This rearrangement joins TRBV28 to TRBJ2-7; D call uncertain. CDR1 is MDHEN, CDR2 SYDVKM, per germline. The V and J ends lost 5 bases and 4 bases respectively, with 15 bases between them. This CDR3 region has 14 residues. In nucleotides, the CDR3 is TGTGCCAGCAGTCAACTAAAGGCCCCTTACGAGCAGTACGTC. It yields the protein CASSQLKAPYEQYV.